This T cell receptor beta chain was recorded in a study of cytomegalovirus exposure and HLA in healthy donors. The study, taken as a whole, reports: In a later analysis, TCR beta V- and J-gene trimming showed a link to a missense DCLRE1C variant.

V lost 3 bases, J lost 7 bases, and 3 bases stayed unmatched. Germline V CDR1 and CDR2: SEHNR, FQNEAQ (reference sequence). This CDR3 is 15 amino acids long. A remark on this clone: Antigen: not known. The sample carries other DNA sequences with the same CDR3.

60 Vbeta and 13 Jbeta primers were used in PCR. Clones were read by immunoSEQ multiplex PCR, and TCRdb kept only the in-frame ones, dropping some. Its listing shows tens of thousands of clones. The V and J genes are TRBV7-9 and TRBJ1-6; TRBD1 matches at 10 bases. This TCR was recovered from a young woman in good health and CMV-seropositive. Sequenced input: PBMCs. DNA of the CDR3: TGTGCCAGCAGCTTGGACAGGGGGGGAAATTCACCCCTCCACTTT. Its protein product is CASSLDRGGNSPLHF. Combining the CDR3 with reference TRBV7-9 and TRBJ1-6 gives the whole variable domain DTGVSQNPRHKITKRGQNVTFRCDPISEHNRLYWYRQTLGQGPEFLTYFQNEAQLEKSRLLSDRFSAERPKGSFSTLEIQRTEQGDSAMYLCASSLDRGGNSPLHFGNGTRLTVT.